This T cell receptor (beta chain) is drawn from a study of blood T cell repertoires in COVID-19. Per the original data handling: Reference gene primer amplification yielded estimated nucleated cell counts. Libraries were prepared by immunoSEQ multiplex PCR; TCRdb keeps only in-frame clonotypes and omits some of them. V, J and clone size derive from that table, while D and trimming were established from the DNA sequence. Seen here are tens of thousands of clones, 65% to 90% observed once, and the top ten hold 5% to 7%. Trimming removed 5 bases from V and 4 bases from J, with 8 bases in between. The CDR3 runs 13 residues. CDR1 SGHTA and CDR2 FQGTGA come from the germline V gene. In this sample, this clone turned up once.

This receptor was identified in an older woman with acute or convalescent COVID-19. The rearrangement links TRBV7-3 to TRBJ2-2, with D maybe TRBD2 (5 bases). The sequenced sample consisted of peripheral blood. The chain's CDR3 is CASSPGLTGELFF. The CDR3 DNA is TGTGCCAGCAGCCCAGGACTCACCGGGGAGCTGTTTTTT.